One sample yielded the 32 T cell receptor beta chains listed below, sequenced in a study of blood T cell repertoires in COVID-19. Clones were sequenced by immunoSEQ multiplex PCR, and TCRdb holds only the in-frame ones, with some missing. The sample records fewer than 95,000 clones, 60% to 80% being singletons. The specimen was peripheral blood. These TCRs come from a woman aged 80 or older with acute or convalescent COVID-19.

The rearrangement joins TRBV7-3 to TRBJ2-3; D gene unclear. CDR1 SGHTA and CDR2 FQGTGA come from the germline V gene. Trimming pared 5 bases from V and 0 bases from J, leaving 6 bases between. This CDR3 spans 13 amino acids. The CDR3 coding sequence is TGTGCCAGCAGCGTTGGCAGCACAGATACGCAGTATTTT. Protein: CASSVGSTDTQYF.

DNA for the CDR3: TGTGCCAGCAGCGGGCGGGGGGAGACCCAGTACTTC. It is translated as CASSGRGETQYF. This chain uses TRBV5-4 with TRBJ2-5; 7 bases agree with TRBD2. The CDR3 is 12 residues long. Germline CDR1 and CDR2: SGHNT and YYREEE (reference sequence). V gave up 4 bases and J gave up 5 bases; unmatched junction bases: 2.

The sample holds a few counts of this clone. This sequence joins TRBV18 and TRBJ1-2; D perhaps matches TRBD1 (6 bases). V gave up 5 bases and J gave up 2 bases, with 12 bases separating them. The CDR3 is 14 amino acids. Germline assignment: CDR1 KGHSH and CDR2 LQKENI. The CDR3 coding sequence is TGTGCCAGCTCATCCCAGGGGTCAAACTATGGCTACACCTTC. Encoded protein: CASSSQGSNYGYTF.

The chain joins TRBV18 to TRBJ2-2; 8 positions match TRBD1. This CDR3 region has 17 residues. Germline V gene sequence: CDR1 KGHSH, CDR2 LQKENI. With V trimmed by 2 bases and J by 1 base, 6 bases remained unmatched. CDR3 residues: CASSPTGGTGNTGELFF. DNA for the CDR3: TGTGCCAGCTCACCAACCGGCGGGACAGGGAACACCGGGGAGCTGTTTTTT.

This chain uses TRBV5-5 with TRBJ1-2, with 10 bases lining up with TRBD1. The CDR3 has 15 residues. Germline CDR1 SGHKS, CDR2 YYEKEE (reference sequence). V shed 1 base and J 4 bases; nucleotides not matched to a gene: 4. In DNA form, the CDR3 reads TGTGCCAGCAGCTTGTTGGGACAGGGGTCCTATGGCTACACCTTC. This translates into CASSLLGQGSYGYTF.

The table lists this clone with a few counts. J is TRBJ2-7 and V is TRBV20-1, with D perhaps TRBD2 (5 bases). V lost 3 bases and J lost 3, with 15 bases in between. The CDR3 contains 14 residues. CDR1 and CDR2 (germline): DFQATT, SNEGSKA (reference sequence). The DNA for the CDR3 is TGCAGTGCTAGTGAGACTATTCCACGCTACGAGCAGTACTTC. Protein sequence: CSASETIPRYEQYF.

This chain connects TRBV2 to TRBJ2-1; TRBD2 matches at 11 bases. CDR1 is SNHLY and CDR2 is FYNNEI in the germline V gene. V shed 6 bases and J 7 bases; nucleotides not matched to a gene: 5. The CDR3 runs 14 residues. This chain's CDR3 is CASRGLAVVNEQFF. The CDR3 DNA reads TGTGCCAGCAGGGGACTAGCGGTAGTGAATGAGCAGTTCTTC.

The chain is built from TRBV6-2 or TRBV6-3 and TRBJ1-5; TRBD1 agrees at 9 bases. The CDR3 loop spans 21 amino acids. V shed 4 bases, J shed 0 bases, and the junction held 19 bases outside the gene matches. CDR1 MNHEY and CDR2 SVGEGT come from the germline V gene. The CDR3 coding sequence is TGTGCCAGCAGTTTTCACCTGGGGAGCGGACAGGGGATTAATAGCAATCAGCCCCAGCATTTT. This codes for CASSFHLGSGQGINSNQPQHF.

The chain's CDR3 is CASSPDLGSVDNSPLHF. CDR3 in DNA: TGCGCCAGCAGCCCTGACCTCGGGAGCGTAGATAATTCACCCCTCCACTTT. V usage is TRBV4-1 and J usage is TRBJ1-6; unclear D gene. The CDR3 covers 17 residues. Germline CDR1 MGHRA, CDR2 YSYEKL. V shed 4 bases and J shed 5 bases, with 18 bases lying between them.

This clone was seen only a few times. CDR3 loop: CASSYSPTGGLYNEQFF. CDR3 in DNA: TGTGCCAGCAGTTACTCCCCTACCGGGGGGCTCTACAATGAGCAGTTCTTC. J is TRBJ2-1 and V is TRBV6-2 or TRBV6-3; weak D call: TRBD2 (7 bases). The CDR3 is made up of 17 amino acids. V lost 0 bases and J 3 bases, leaving 15 bases between the germline ends. Looked up from germline, CDR1 is MNHEY and CDR2 is SVGEGT.

The CDR3 reads CASSYSGGARNEQFF. CDR3 sequence (DNA): TGTGCCAGCAGTTACTCGGGGGGGGCACGGAATGAGCAGTTCTTC. This rearrangement joins TRBV6-2 or TRBV6-3 to TRBJ2-1; D perhaps matches TRBD2 (7 bases). Germline loops: CDR1 MNHEY, CDR2 SVGEGT. The CDR3 is made up of 15 amino acids. Trimming shortened V by 0 bases and J by 7 bases, and 13 bases separated the two germline ends.

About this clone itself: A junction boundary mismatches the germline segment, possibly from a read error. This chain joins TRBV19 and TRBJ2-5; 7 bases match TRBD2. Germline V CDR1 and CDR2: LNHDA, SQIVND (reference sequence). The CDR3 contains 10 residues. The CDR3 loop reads CSAGEETQYF. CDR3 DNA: TGCTCTGCGGGGGAGGAGACCCAGTACTTC.

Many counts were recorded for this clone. DNA of the CDR3: TGTGCCAGCAGCTCTCCTGGGGGGGCCGGCTATGGCTACACCTTC. This codes for CASSSPGGAGYGYTF. V usage is TRBV6-6 and J usage is TRBJ1-2, with D possibly being TRBD1 (6 bases). Germline V CDR1 and CDR2: MNHNY, SVGAGI (reference sequence). The CDR3 length is 15 residues. Trimming removed 6 bases at V and 4 bases at J, with 18 bases between.

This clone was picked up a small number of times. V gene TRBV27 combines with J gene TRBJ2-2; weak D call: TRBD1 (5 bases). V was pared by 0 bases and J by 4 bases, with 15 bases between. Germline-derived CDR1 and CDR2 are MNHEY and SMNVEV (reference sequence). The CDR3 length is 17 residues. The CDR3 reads CASSLSLGVAPTGELFF. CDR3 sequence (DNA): TGTGCCAGCAGTTTATCGTTAGGGGTCGCCCCCACCGGGGAGCTGTTTTTT.

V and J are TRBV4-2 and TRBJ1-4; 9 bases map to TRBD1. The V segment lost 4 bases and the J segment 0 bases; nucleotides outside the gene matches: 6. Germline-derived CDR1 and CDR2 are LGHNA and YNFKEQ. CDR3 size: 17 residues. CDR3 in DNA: TGTGCCAGCAGCCCGGACAGGGGAAGTGCAACTAATGAAAAACTGTTTTTT. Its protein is CASSPDRGSATNEKLFF.

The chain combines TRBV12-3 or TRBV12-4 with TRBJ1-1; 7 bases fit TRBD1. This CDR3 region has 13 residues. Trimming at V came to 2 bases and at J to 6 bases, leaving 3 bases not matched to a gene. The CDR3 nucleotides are TGTGCCAGCAGTTTAAGGGGGCAACCTGAAGCTTTCTTT. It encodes CASSLRGQPEAFF.

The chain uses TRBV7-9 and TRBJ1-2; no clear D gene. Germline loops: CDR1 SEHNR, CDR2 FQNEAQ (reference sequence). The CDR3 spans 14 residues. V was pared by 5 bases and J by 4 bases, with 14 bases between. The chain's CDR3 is CASSRETLGYGYTF. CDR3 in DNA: TGTGCCAGCAGCCGAGAAACCCTAGGCTATGGCTACACCTTC.

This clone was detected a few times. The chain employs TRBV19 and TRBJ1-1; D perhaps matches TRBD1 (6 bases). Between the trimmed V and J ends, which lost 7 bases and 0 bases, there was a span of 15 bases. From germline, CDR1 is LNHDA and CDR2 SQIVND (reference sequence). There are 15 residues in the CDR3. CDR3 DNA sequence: TGTGCCAGTACCTTCCGAGGGGGTATGAACACTGAAGCTTTCTTT. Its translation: CASTFRGGMNTEAFF.

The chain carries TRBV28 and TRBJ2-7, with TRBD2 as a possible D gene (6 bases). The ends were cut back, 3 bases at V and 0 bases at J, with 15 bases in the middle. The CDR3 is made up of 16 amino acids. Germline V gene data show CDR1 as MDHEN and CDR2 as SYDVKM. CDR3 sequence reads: CASSFSLSGLSYEQYF. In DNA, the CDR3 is TGTGCCAGCAGTTTCTCCCTCTCGGGACTCTCCTACGAGCAGTACTTC. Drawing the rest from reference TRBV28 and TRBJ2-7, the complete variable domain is DVKVTQSSRYLVKRTGEKVFLECVQDMDHENMFWYRQDPGLGLRLIYFSYDVKMKEKGDIPEGYSVSREKKERFSLILESASTNQTSMYLCASSFSLSGLSYEQYFGPGTRLTVT.

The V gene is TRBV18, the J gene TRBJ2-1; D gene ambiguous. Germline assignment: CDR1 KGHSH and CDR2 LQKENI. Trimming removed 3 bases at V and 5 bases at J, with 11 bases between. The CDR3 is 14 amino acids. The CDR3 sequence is CASSPDNRDNEQFF. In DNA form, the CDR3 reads TGTGCCAGCTCACCCGATAACCGGGACAATGAGCAGTTCTTC.

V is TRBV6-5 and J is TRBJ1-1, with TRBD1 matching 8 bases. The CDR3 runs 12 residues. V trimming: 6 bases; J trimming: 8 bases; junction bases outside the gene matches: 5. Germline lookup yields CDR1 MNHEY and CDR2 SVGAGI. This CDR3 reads CASRADRGEAFF. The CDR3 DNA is TGTGCCAGCAGAGCAGACAGGGGCGAAGCTTTCTTT.

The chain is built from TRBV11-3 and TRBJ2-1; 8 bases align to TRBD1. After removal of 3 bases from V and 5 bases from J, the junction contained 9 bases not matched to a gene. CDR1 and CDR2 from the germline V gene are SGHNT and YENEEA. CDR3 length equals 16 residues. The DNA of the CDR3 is TGTGCCAGCAGCTTGACGTGGCAGGGGGCCCACAATGAGCAGTTCTTC. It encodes CASSLTWQGAHNEQFF.

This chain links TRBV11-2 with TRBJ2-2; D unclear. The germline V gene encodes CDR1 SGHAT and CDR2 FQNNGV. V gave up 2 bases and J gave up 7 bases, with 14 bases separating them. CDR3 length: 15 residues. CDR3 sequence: CASSLNRPRRGELFF. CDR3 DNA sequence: TGTGCCAGCAGCTTAAACAGACCGAGACGCGGGGAGCTGTTTTTT.

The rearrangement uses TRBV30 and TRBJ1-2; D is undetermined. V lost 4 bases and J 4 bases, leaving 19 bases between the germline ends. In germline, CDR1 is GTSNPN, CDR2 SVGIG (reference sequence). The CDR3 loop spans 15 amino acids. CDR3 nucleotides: TGTGCCTGGACCGGGTTCCAAATACCTTCCTATGGCTACACCTTC. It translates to CAWTGFQIPSYGYTF.

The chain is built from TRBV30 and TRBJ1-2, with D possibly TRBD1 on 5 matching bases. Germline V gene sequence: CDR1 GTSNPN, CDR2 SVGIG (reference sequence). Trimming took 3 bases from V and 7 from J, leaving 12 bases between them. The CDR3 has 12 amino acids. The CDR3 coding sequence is TGTGCCTGGAGGCTCGGGGGGGGTGGCTACACCTTC. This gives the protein CAWRLGGGGYTF.

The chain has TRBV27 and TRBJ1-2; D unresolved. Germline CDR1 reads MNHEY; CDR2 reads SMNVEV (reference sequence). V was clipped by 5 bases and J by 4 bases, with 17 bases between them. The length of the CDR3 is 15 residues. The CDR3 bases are TGTGCCAGCAGTCCCCGGCAGGAGGATAGCTATGGCTACACCTTC. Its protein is CASSPRQEDSYGYTF.

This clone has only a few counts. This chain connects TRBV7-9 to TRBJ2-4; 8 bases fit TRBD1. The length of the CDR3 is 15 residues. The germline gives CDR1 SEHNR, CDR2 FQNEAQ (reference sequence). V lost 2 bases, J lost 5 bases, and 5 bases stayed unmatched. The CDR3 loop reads CASSLMQGAQNIQYF. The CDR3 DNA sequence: TGTGCCAGCAGCTTAATGCAGGGGGCCCAAAACATTCAGTACTTC. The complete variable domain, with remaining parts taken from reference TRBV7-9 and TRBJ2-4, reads DTGVSQNPRHKITKRGQNVTFRCDPISEHNRLYWYRQTLGQGPEFLTYFQNEAQLEKSRLLSDRFSAERPKGSFSTLEIQRTEQGDSAMYLCASSLMQGAQNIQYFGAGTRLSVL.

The CDR3 nucleotides are TGTGCCACCAGCAGAGATCTTAGGCGGGGAGGGGTTGCTTTCTTT. This codes for CATSRDLRRGGVAFF. The chain recombines TRBV15 with TRBJ1-1, with a possible D match to TRBD1 (5 bases). CDR3 length: 15 amino acids. The V and J ends lost 0 bases and 11 bases respectively, with 19 bases between them. The V gene's germline CDR1 is LNHNV and CDR2 YYDKDF (reference sequence).

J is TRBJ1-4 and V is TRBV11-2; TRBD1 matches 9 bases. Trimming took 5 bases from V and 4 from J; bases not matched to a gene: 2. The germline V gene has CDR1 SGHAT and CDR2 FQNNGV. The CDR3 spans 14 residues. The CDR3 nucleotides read TGTGCCAGCAGCCCGGGACAGGGTAATGAAAAACTGTTTTTT. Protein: CASSPGQGNEKLFF.

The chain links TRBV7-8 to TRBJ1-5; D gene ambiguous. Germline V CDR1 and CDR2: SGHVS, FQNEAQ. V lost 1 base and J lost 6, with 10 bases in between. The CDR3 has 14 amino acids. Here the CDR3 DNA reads TGTGCCAGCAGCTTAGACCCTGGAGGTCAGCCCCAGCATTTT. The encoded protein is CASSLDPGGQPQHF.

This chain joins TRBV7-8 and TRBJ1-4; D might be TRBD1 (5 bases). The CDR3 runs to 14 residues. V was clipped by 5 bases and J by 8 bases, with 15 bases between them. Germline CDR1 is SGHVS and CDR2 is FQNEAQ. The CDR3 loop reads CASSAWGRREKLFF. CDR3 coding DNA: TGTGCCAGCAGCGCCTGGGGCCGACGGGAAAAACTGTTTTTT.

The CDR3 DNA is TGTGCCAGCAGTAGGGCGGGGGTCGGCACAGATACGCAGTATTTT. Amino acid sequence: CASSRAGVGTDTQYF. The chain uses TRBV6-5 and TRBJ2-3; TRBD2 agrees at 7 bases. The germline CDR1 and CDR2 sequences are MNHEY and SVGAGI. The CDR3 extends over 15 amino acids. Unmatched junction bases numbered 6, after V lost 5 bases and J lost 1 base.